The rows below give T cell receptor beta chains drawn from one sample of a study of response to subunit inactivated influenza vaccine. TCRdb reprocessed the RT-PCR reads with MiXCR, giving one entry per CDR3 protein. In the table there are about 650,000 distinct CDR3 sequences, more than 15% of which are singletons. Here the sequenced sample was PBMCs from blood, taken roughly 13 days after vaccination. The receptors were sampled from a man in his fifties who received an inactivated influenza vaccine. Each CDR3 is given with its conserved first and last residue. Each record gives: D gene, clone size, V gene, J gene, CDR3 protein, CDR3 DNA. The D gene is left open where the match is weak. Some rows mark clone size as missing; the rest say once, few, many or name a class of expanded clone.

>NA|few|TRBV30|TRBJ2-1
CAWRSYNEQFF
TGTGCCTGGAGGTCTTACAATGAGCAGTTCTTC
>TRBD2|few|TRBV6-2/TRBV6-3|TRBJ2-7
CASSYPLSGSYEQYF
TGTGCCAGCAGTTATCCACTAAGCGGGAGCTACGAGCAGTACTTC
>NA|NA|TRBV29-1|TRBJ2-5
CSAKGVKNGETQYF
TGCAGCGCCAAAGGTGTCAAGAACGGAGAGACCCAGTACTTC
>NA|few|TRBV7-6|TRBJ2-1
CASSLGTGIYNEQFF
TGTGCCAGCAGCTTAGGGACCGGGATATACAATGAGCAGTTCTTC
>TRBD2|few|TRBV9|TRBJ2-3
CASSVLAGVTDTQYF
TGTGCCAGCAGCGTACTAGCGGGAGTCACAGATACGCAGTATTTT
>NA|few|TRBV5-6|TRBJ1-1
CASSLGLRGTEAFF
TGTGCCAGCAGCTTGGGCCTCCGAGGGACTGAAGCTTTCTTT
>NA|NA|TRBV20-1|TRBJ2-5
CSVRWGEETQYF
TGCAGTGTAAGATGGGGAGAGGAGACCCAGTACTTC
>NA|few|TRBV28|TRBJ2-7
CAIGGGSYEQYF
TGTGCGATAGGAGGGGGCTCCTACGAGCAGTACTTC
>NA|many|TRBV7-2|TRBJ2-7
CASSFSTTYEQYF
TGTGCCAGCAGCTTTTCTACAACCTACGAGCAGTACTTC
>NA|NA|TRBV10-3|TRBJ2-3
CAISENSGIIDTQYF
TGTGCCATCAGTGAGAATAGTGGGATCATAGATACGCAGTATTTT
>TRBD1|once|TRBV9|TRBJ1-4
CASSPRGHDEKLFF
TGTGCCAGCAGCCCGAGGGGGCATGATGAAAAACTGTTTTTT
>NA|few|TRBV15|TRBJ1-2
CATSRAVSNYGYTF
TGTGCCACCAGCAGGGCAGTCTCTAACTATGGCTACACCTTC
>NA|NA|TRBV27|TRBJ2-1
CASTNPPGVEQFF
TGTGCCAGCACAAATCCCCCCGGAGTTGAGCAGTTCTTC
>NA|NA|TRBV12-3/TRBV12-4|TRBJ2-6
CARNRDAISGANVLTF
TGTGCCAGGAACCGGGACGCAATCTCTGGGGCCAACGTCCTGACTTTC
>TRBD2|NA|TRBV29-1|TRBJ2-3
CSVAGTSGDTDTQYF
TGCAGCGTTGCGGGGACTAGCGGTGACACAGATACGCAGTATTTT
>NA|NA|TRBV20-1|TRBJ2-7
CSAIVQGRFLYEQYF
TGCAGTGCTATAGTACAGGGTCGTTTCCTCTACGAGCAGTACTTC
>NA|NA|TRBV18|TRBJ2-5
CASSPIGTPQETQYF
TGTGCCAGCTCACCTATCGGGACACCTCAAGAGACCCAGTACTTC
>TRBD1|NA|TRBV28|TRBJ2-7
CASSRDRGHNLYEQYF
TGTGCCAGCAGCCGAGACAGGGGGCACAATCTCTACGAGCAGTACTTC
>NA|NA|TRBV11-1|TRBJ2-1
CASSLDAANEQFF
TGTGCCAGCAGCTTAGACGCGGCCAATGAGCAGTTCTTC
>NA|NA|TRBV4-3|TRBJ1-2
CASSQVGSSPGYTF
TGCGCCAGCAGCCAAGTCGGCAGTTCTCCAGGCTACACCTTC
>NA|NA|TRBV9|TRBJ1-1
CASSDPGNTEAFF
TGTGCCAGCAGCGACCCCGGTAACACTGAAGCTTTCTTT
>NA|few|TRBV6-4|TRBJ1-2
CASSPSWGDLYGYTF
TGTGCCAGCAGCCCCTCATGGGGAGACCTCTATGGCTACACCTTC
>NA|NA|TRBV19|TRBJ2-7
CASSIDAPPYEQYF
TGTGCCAGTAGTATAGATGCTCCGCCCTACGAGCAGTACTTC
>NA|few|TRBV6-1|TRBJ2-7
CASSRQWRDEQYF
TGTGCCAGCAGCCGACAGTGGCGAGACGAGCAGTACTTC
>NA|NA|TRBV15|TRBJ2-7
CATSSLQTRGYEQYF
TGTGCCACCAGCAGCCTCCAGACCCGGGGCTACGAGCAGTACTTC
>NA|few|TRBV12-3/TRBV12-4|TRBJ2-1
CASSFGQDNNEQFF
TGTGCCAGCAGTTTCGGTCAGGATAACAATGAGCAGTTCTTC
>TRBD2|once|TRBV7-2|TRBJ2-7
CASSRRRLAGVNEQYF
TGTGCCAGCAGCCGCCGGAGGCTAGCGGGAGTGAACGAGCAGTACTTC
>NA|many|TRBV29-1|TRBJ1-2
CSVEDPGAGYTF
TGCAGCGTTGAAGATCCGGGGGCCGGCTACACCTTC
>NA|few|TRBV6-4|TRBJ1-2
CASSATGDYGYTF
TGTGCCAGCAGCGCGACAGGCGACTATGGCTACACCTTC
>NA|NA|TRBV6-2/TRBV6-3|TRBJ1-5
CASSPLRAPREPQHF
TGTGCCAGCAGTCCCCTTAGGGCCCCCAGGGAGCCCCAGCATTTT
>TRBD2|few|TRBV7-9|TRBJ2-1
CASSYEGGPFNEQFF
TGTGCCAGCAGCTACGAGGGAGGGCCATTCAATGAGCAGTTCTTC
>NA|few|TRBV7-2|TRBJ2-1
CASSLGFAYNEQFF
TGTGCCAGCAGCCTGGGTTTTGCCTACAATGAGCAGTTCTTC
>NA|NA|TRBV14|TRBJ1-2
CASSPGGGYTF
TGTGCCAGCAGCCCCGGAGGTGGCTACACCTTC
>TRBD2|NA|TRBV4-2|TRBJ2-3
CASSQERTSGGEFTDTQYF
TGTGCCAGCAGCCAAGAACGGACTAGCGGGGGGGAATTCACAGATACGCAGTATTTT
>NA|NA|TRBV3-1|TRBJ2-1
CASRAWGNEQFF
TGTGCCAGCAGGGCCTGGGGCAATGAGCAGTTCTTC
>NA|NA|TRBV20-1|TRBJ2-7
CSAKQTDYEQYF
TGCAGTGCAAAACAGACAGATTACGAGCAGTACTTC
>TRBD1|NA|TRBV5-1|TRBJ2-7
CASSHKQGDGYEQYF
TGCGCCAGCAGCCACAAACAGGGGGACGGATACGAGCAGTACTTC
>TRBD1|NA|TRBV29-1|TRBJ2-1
CSAAQGAGSYNEQFF
TGCAGCGCTGCCCAGGGGGCAGGGTCCTACAATGAGCAGTTCTTC
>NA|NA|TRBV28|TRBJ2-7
CASWGLADYEQYF
TGTGCCAGCTGGGGGCTAGCGGACTACGAGCAGTACTTC
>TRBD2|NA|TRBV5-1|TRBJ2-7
CASSFHSSGGYEQYF
TGCGCCAGCAGCTTCCACTCTAGCGGGGGGTACGAGCAGTACTTC
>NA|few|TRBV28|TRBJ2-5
CASSLLRGFVQETQYF
TGTGCCAGCAGTTTATTACGGGGCTTCGTACAAGAGACCCAGTACTTC
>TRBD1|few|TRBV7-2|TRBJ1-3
CASSTRGFVGNTIYF
TGTGCCAGCAGCACCAGGGGGTTTGTTGGAAACACCATATATTTT
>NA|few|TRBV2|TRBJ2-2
CASRERTPNTGELFF
TGTGCCAGCAGGGAACGGACACCGAACACCGGGGAGCTGTTTTTT
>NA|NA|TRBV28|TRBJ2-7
CASSLSPLAKISYEQYF
TGTGCCAGCAGTTTATCGCCACTAGCCAAGATCTCCTACGAGCAGTACTTC
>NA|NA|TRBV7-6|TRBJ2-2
CASSGGSAGELFF
TGTGCCAGCAGCGGGGGGTCGGCCGGGGAGCTGTTTTTT
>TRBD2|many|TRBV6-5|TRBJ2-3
CASSYVAGGSTDTQYF
TGTGCCAGCAGTTACGTAGCGGGAGGGAGCACAGATACGCAGTATTTT
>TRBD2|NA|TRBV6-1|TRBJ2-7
CASSGASGTSPYEQYF
TGTGCCAGCAGTGGGGCTAGCGGGACCTCACCCTACGAGCAGTACTTC
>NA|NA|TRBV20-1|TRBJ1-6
CSAPAGGFSSYNSPLHF
TGCAGTGCACCCGCGGGAGGTTTTAGCTCCTATAATTCACCCCTCCACTTT
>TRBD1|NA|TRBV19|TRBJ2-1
CASSQIGQAYNEQFF
TGTGCCAGTAGTCAAATAGGACAGGCGTACAATGAGCAGTTCTTC
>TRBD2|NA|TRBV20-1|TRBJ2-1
CSAGALAGGNNEQFF
TGCAGTGCTGGAGCTCTAGCGGGGGGGAACAATGAGCAGTTCTTC
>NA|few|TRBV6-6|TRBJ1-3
CASSYSAGATIYF
TGTGCCAGCAGTTACTCCGCCGGCGCCACCATATATTTT
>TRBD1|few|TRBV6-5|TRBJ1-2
CASSLGDRGYGYTF
TGTGCCAGCAGTTTGGGTGACAGGGGCTACGGCTACACCTTC
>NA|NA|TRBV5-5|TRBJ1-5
CASSPEDQPQHF
TGTGCCAGCAGCCCAGAAGATCAGCCCCAGCATTTT